These 6 T cell receptor beta chains were sequenced from one sample in a study of radiotherapy plus CTLA-4 blockade in lung cancer (dated by TCRdb to 2016 to 2019). The protocol used for the library was the immunoSEQ multiplex PCR assay. TCRdb's version of the immuneACCESS table is confined to in-frame rearrangements and falls short of the full clone set. An unresolved V gene accounts for under half of the shortfall where checked; the remainder is of unknown origin. Counted in this sample were about 67,000 clones; 76% of them appeared once. About 16% of the sample belongs to the ten largest clones. The sequencing here drew on peripheral blood, taken from a patient treated with radiotherapy plus ipilimumab. The receptor set was obtained from a human donor with non-small cell lung cancer whose response to radiotherapy plus ipilimumab could not be evaluated. Some clones in this sample may be carry-over from other donors' samples.

For the CDR3, the DNA is TGTGCCAGCAGCGTAGATCAGGGCGTGAACACTGAAGCTTTCTTT. Its translation is CASSVDQGVNTEAFF. The rearrangement joins TRBV9 to TRBJ1-1, with D maybe TRBD1 (5 bases). The V end was cut by 0 bases, the J end by 0 bases, with 9 bases between. This CDR3 contains 15 residues. Germline V gene sequence: CDR1 SGDLS, CDR2 YYNGEE.

The genes are TRBV28 and TRBJ2-7, with D possibly matching TRBD1 (6 bases). V was trimmed by 4 bases and J by 2 bases, leaving 15 bases between them. The CDR3 runs 15 residues. Germline loops: CDR1 MDHEN, CDR2 SYDVKM. CDR3 sequence reads: CASSSTDRPPYEQYF. In DNA form, the CDR3 reads TGTGCCAGCAGTTCAACGGACAGACCACCCTACGAGCAGTACTTC.

This chain uses TRBV7-2 with TRBJ1-5; D unclear. The CDR3 is 13 residues long. V dropped 5 bases and J dropped 9 bases, with 14 bases sitting between them. The V gene's germline CDR1 is SGHTA and CDR2 FQGNSA. The CDR3 spells CASSAGELRPQHF. For the CDR3, the DNA is TGTGCCAGCAGCGCCGGTGAACTGAGGCCCCAGCATTTT.

This chain connects TRBV27 to TRBJ1-2; D is unclear. Trimming removed 9 bases from V and 6 bases from J, with 5 bases in between. This CDR3 region has 9 residues. From germline, CDR1 is MNHEY and CDR2 SMNVEV (reference sequence). CDR3 in DNA: TGTGCCAGTGAGAATGGCTACACCTTC. This translates into CASENGYTF.

The gene calls are TRBV19 and TRBJ2-7, with D tentatively TRBD1 (6 bases). This CDR3 comprises 15 residues. Trimming stripped 3 bases from V and 6 bases from J, with 18 bases between. Germline assignment: CDR1 LNHDA and CDR2 SQIVND (reference sequence). CDR3 coding DNA: TGTGCCAGTAGTATCGCGACAGGCCGGTTGGCCGAGCAGTACTTC. Translation gives CASSIATGRLAEQYF. Using reference TRBV19 and TRBJ2-7 for the parts outside the CDR3, the full variable domain is DGGITQSPKYLFRKEGQNVTLSCEQNLNHDAMYWYRQDPGQGLRLIYYSQIVNDFQKGDIAEGYSVSREKKESFPLTVTSAQKNPTAFYLCASSIATGRLAEQYFGPGTRLTVT.

The gene calls are TRBV14 and TRBJ1-1; TRBD1 aligns across 9 bases. CDR3 length: 13 residues. Germline assignment: CDR1 SGHDN and CDR2 FVKESK. The V segment lost 1 base and the J segment 6 bases; nucleotides outside the gene matches: 0. The chain's CDR3 is CASSQGQGAEAFF. The DNA for the CDR3 is TGTGCCAGCAGCCAAGGACAGGGGGCTGAAGCTTTCTTT.